This T cell receptor (beta chain) appears in the sequencing data of a study of blood T cell repertoires in COVID-19. CDR1 and CDR2 (germline): KGHSH, LQKENI. V dropped 5 bases and J dropped 10; count of bases not matched to a gene: 9. The length of the CDR3 is 15 residues. Authors' data handling: It was from reference gene primer amplification that nucleated cell counts were estimated. The repertoire was sequenced with immunoSEQ multiplex PCR; TCRdb's copy has only in-frame clones and lacks some. V and J calls and clone size are as listed in that table; D and trimming were resolved from the DNA. Of 65,000 to 90,000 clones listed, less than 90% are singletons.

V and J are TRBV18 and TRBJ1-6; 9 bases map to TRBD1. Sample: peripheral blood. The TCR was taken from an older man with COVID-19, enrolled during active disease. The CDR3 region has the DNA TGTGCCAGCTCAACCGGGGGACAGGGCGGATCACCCCTCCACTTT. As protein: CASSTGGQGGSPLHF.